Each of the 23 T cell receptor beta chains below was sequenced from the same sample in a study of shared clonotypes between healthy human individuals. Produced via immunoSEQ multiplex PCR; TCRdb's table is partial and in-frame only. The data hold about 490,000 clones, with around 79% observed a single time. The sample taken for sequencing was PBMCs. The receptors were sampled from a woman in her forties in good health. Some clones in this sample may be carry-over from other donors' samples.

The CDR3 protein is CASSQPTGKENTIYF. CDR3 nucleotides: TGCGCCAGCAGCCAGCCTACAGGGAAAGAAAACACCATATATTTT. This chain connects TRBV4-1 to TRBJ1-3, with a tentative D call TRBD1 (6 bases). The CDR3 is 15 residues long. V lost 3 bases and J 6 bases, leaving 15 bases between the germline ends. The germline V gene has CDR1 MGHRA and CDR2 YSYEKL.

This clone has only a few counts. The chain joins TRBV19 to TRBJ2-6, with D tentatively TRBD1 (5 bases). The CDR3 runs to 17 residues. Per the germline V gene, CDR1 is LNHDA and CDR2 is SQIVND (reference sequence). The V and J ends lost 7 bases and 0 bases respectively, with 16 bases between them. CDR3: CASIQQANPSGANVLTF. The CDR3 DNA reads TGTGCCAGTATCCAACAGGCAAACCCCTCTGGGGCCAACGTCCTGACTTTC.

Turning to this clone: One base away lies a much larger clone, so this may be a sequencing read error. This chain links TRBV2 with TRBJ1-1, with D maybe TRBD1 (6 bases). The CDR3 has 14 residues. Germline lookup yields CDR1 SNHLY and CDR2 FYNNEI. The ends were cut back, 6 bases at V and 1 base at J, with 12 bases in the middle. The CDR3 spells CASSVRTANTEAFF. CDR3 coding DNA: TGTGCCAGCAGCGTACGGACAGCGAACACTGAAGCTTTCTTT.

In the case of this clone: The same CDR3 can be traced to other DNA sequences in this sample. The gene calls are TRBV7-2 and TRBJ2-1; the match to TRBD2 covers 7 bases. The CDR3 runs to 16 residues. From germline, CDR1 is SGHTA and CDR2 FQGNSA. V lost 1 base, J lost 4 bases, and 7 bases stayed unmatched. DNA of the CDR3: TGTGCCAGCAGCTTAGTGTCCGGGACTACTTACAATGAGCAGTTCTTC. It specifies CASSLVSGTTYNEQFF.

Notes on this clone: Other DNA sequences from this sample encode an identical CDR3 as well. The chain is built from TRBV19 and TRBJ1-5; 7 nucleotides line up with TRBD1. The CDR3 is made up of 14 amino acids. Germline lookup yields CDR1 LNHDA and CDR2 SQIVND (reference sequence). V lost 5 bases, J lost 4 bases, and 5 bases stayed unmatched. This CDR3 reads CASSPSGGNQPQHF. The CDR3 coding sequence is TGTGCCAGTAGTCCATCAGGGGGGAATCAGCCCCAGCATTTT.

This rearrangement joins TRBV9 to TRBJ2-6, with 9 bases lining up with TRBD1. The CDR3 consists of 17 residues. J was trimmed by 2 bases and V by 4 bases; bases with no gene match: 7. In germline, CDR1 is SGDLS, CDR2 YYNGEE. CDR3 bases: TGTGCCAGCAGCATCACAGGGGGCGCTCCTGGGGCCAACGTCCTGACTTTC. Translated: CASSITGGAPGANVLTF.

CDR3 DNA: TGTGCCAGCAGCCTGTGGCGGACAGCGGTTGAAAAACTGTTTTTT. Translating it yields CASSLWRTAVEKLFF. The gene calls are TRBV5-6 and TRBJ1-4, with D possibly matching TRBD1 (6 bases). This CDR3 comprises 15 residues. Looked up from germline, CDR1 is SGHDT and CDR2 is YYEEEE. With 4 bases removed from V and 7 bases from J, the gap between germline ends came to 17 bases. Complete variable domain (other parts from reference TRBV5-6 and TRBJ1-4): DAGVTQSPTHLIKTRGQQVTLRCSPKSGHDTVSWYQQALGQGPQFIFQYYEEEERQRGNFPDRFSGHQFPNYSSELNVNALLLGDSALYLCASSLWRTAVEKLFFGSGTQLSVL.

The table lists this clone with a few counts. This rearrangement joins TRBV5-1 to TRBJ2-5; D is tentatively TRBD1 or TRBD2 (5 bases each). CDR1 is SGHRS, CDR2 YFSETQ, per germline. V was trimmed by 4 bases and J by 5 bases, leaving 18 bases between them. This CDR3 comprises 15 residues. Here the CDR3 DNA reads TGCGCCAGCAGCCCAGCCGGGGCCGATCTGGAGACCCAGTACTTC. It is translated as CASSPAGADLETQYF.

As concerns this clone: Other DNA sequences in this specimen translate into the identical CDR3. V gene TRBV30 combines with J gene TRBJ1-5; 7 bases are a match to TRBD1. The CDR3 runs 16 residues. The V segment lost 3 bases and the J segment 3 bases; nucleotides outside the gene matches: 11. Per the germline V gene, CDR1 is GTSNPN and CDR2 is SVGIG (reference sequence). CDR3 sequence reads: CAWSAGPGQANQPQHF. CDR3 nucleotides: TGTGCCTGGAGCGCCGGACCCGGACAGGCCAATCAGCCCCAGCATTTT.

This clone appeared once. The V gene is TRBV7-2, the J gene TRBJ1-4; D gene uncertain. The CDR3 sequence is 13 residues long. The V gene lost 1 base and the J gene lost 7 bases, with 7 bases spanning the gap. Germline V gives CDR1 SGHTA, CDR2 FQGNSA. CDR3 amino acids: CASSLDYSEKLFF. As DNA, the CDR3 is TGTGCCAGCAGCTTAGACTATAGTGAAAAACTGTTTTTT.

This chain connects TRBV10-3 to TRBJ2-7, with 12 bases that match TRBD2. Trimming took 6 bases from V and 2 from J; bases not matched to a gene: 5. The CDR3 totals 15 residues. CDR1 is ENHRY, CDR2 SYGVKD, per germline. The CDR3: CAIRPGLAGTYEQYF. The CDR3 nucleotides read TGTGCCATCAGACCCGGACTAGCGGGAACCTACGAGCAGTACTTC.

The chain has TRBV5-1 and TRBJ2-7, with 11 bases fitting TRBD1. Germline V gene sequence: CDR1 SGHRS, CDR2 YFSETQ. The CDR3 runs to 14 residues. Losses at the gene ends were 2 bases for V and 6 bases for J; bases not matched to a gene: 4. CDR3 residues: CASSFGQGASEQYF. The CDR3 DNA sequence: TGCGCCAGCAGCTTCGGACAGGGGGCCAGCGAGCAGTACTTC.

The J gene is TRBJ1-4, the V gene TRBV30, with 7 bases lining up with TRBD1. CDR3 length equals 16 residues. V dropped 2 bases and J dropped 10; count of bases not matched to a gene: 16. Germline V gives CDR1 GTSNPN, CDR2 SVGIG (reference sequence). CDR3 nucleotide sequence: TGTGCCTGGAGTCCAGGACAGGCCCTCGCGGGTGGAAAACTGTTTTTT. The encoded protein is CAWSPGQALAGGKLFF.

The rearrangement uses TRBV10-3 and TRBJ2-1; D ambiguous. From germline, CDR1 is ENHRY and CDR2 SYGVKD. The CDR3 is 14 amino acids. Trimming shortened V by 2 bases and J by 0 bases, and 5 bases separated the two germline ends. This CDR3 is CAISEGVSYNEQFF. In DNA, the CDR3 is TGTGCCATCAGTGAGGGAGTCTCCTACAATGAGCAGTTCTTC.

The sample holds one count of this clone. The chain carries TRBV5-3 and TRBJ1-2; the D gene is possibly TRBD1 (6 bases). TRBV5-3 is annotated as an ORF whose role is uncertain. The CDR3 spans 15 residues. V was cut by 0 bases and J by 0 bases, with 9 bases left in between. The CDR3 DNA sequence: TGTGCCAGAAGCTTGGTGACAGGATCTAACTATGGCTACACCTTC. It is translated as CARSLVTGSNYGYTF.

V is TRBV7-9 and J is TRBJ2-1, with 12 bases aligning to TRBD2. Germline lookup yields CDR1 SEHNR and CDR2 FQNEAQ (reference sequence). This CDR3 has 15 residues. Trimming at V came to 5 bases and at J to 5 bases, leaving 4 bases not matched to a gene. CDR3 residues: CASSPRLAGDNEQFF. The CDR3 coding sequence is TGTGCCAGCAGCCCCCGACTAGCGGGAGACAATGAGCAGTTCTTC. The whole variable domain, remainder taken from reference TRBV7-9 and TRBJ2-1, is DTGVSQNPRHKITKRGQNVTFRCDPISEHNRLYWYRQTLGQGPEFLTYFQNEAQLEKSRLLSDRFSAERPKGSFSTLEIQRTEQGDSAMYLCASSPRLAGDNEQFFGPGTRLTVL.

This chain links TRBV27 with TRBJ2-1; D ambiguous. The CDR3 sequence is 13 residues long. Trimming stripped 2 bases from V and 2 bases from J, with 4 bases between. CDR1 MNHEY and CDR2 SMNVEV come from the germline V gene (reference sequence). CDR3 DNA sequence: TGTGCCAGCAGTTTACTAGCCTACAATGAGCAGTTCTTC. Translated: CASSLLAYNEQFF.

A remark on this clone: Distinct nucleotide sequences in the sample also encode this CDR3. V gene TRBV2 combines with J gene TRBJ1-2; D is unclear. The ends were cut back, 1 base at V and 5 bases at J, with 8 bases in the middle. The CDR3 totals 13 residues. Germline V gives CDR1 SNHLY, CDR2 FYNNEI. CDR3 region: CASSEGVGYGYTF. For the CDR3, the DNA is TGTGCCAGCAGTGAAGGGGTGGGGTATGGCTACACCTTC.

The chain employs TRBV28 and TRBJ1-2; D might be TRBD1 (5 bases). CDR3 size: 11 residues. Germline loops: CDR1 MDHEN, CDR2 SYDVKM. The ends were cut back, 9 bases at V and 1 base at J, with 6 bases in the middle. CDR3 sequence reads: CASDSNYGYTF. DNA for the CDR3: TGTGCCAGTGACAGTAACTATGGCTACACCTTC.

This clone has a single count. The chain couples TRBV5-6 to TRBJ2-7, with D perhaps TRBD2 (6 bases). The germline V gene has CDR1 SGHDT and CDR2 YYEEEE. The CDR3 totals 13 residues. Trimming cost V 4 bases and J 2 bases, with 10 bases left between them. The CDR3: CASSPGLAYEQYF. CDR3 DNA: TGTGCCAGCAGCCCGGGACTCGCCTACGAGCAGTACTTC.

This chain connects TRBV11-2 to TRBJ1-2; D not certain. The germline gives CDR1 SGHAT, CDR2 FQNNGV. The CDR3 is 15 amino acids. V gave up 4 bases and J gave up 4 bases, with 16 bases separating them. CDR3 amino acids: CASSSEMTGPYGYTF. CDR3 DNA: TGTGCCAGCAGCTCGGAAATGACGGGTCCCTATGGCTACACCTTC.

The V and J genes are TRBV2 and TRBJ1-1; D possibly corresponds to TRBD1 (6 bases). Germline V gene data show CDR1 as SNHLY and CDR2 as FYNNEI. This CDR3 has 13 amino acids. V was clipped by 6 bases and J by 4 bases, with 12 bases between them. CDR3 bases: TGTGCCAGCAGCCTGAGCAGGGGCACTGAAGCTTTCTTT. Translated: CASSLSRGTEAFF.

V is TRBV25-1 and J is TRBJ2-1; the D gene is possibly TRBD1 (6 bases). V lost 3 bases and J lost 1, with 10 bases in between. Per the germline V gene, CDR1 is MGHDK and CDR2 is SYGVNS. CDR3 length: 15 amino acids. The CDR3 DNA reads as TGTGCCAGCAGTGATCAGGGGCTGTCCTACAATGAGCAGTTCTTC. The encoded protein is CASSDQGLSYNEQFF.